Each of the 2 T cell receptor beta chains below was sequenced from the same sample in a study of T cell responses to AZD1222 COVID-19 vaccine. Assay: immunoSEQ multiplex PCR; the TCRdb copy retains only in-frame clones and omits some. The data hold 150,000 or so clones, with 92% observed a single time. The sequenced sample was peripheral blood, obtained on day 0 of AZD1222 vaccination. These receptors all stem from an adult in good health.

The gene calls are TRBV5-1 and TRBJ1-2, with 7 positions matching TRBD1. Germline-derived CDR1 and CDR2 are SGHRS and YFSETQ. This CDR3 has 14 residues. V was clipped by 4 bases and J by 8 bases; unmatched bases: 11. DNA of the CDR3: TGCGCCAGCAGCCGGGACAGTGCCTGGGAAGGCTACACCTTC. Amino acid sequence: CASSRDSAWEGYTF.

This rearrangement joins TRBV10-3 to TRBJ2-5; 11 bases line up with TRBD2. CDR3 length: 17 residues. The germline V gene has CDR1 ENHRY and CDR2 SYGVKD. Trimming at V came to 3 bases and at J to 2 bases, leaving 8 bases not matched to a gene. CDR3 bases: TGTGCCATCAGTGAAAGACTAGCGGGAAGGAATCAAGAGACCCAGTACTTC. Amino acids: CAISERLAGRNQETQYF.